The following is a TCR beta chain sequence with its context. Its antigen is as yet unknown. The sample comes from a study of response to subunit inactivated influenza vaccine. TCRdb itself ran the RT-PCR reads through MiXCR, one entry per CDR3 protein. The sample shows under 850,000 distinct CDR3 sequences, approximately 17% of them seen only once. Trimming pared 4 bases from V and 4 bases from J, leaving 14 bases between. This CDR3 comprises 14 residues. The germline CDR1 and CDR2 sequences are SGHAT and FQNNGV. Whole-study findings and limits: Authors suggested each seasonal influenza vaccination recruits few new T cells.

The source is a man aged 50 or older who received an inactivated influenza vaccine. The chain couples TRBV11-2 to TRBJ2-7; the D is unclear. This material consisted of PBMCs from blood, taken 5 to 6 days after vaccination. The CDR3 here is CASSSLKHAYEQYF. The CDR3 region has the DNA TGTGCCAGCAGCTCCCTGAAGCATGCTTACGAGCAGTACTTC.